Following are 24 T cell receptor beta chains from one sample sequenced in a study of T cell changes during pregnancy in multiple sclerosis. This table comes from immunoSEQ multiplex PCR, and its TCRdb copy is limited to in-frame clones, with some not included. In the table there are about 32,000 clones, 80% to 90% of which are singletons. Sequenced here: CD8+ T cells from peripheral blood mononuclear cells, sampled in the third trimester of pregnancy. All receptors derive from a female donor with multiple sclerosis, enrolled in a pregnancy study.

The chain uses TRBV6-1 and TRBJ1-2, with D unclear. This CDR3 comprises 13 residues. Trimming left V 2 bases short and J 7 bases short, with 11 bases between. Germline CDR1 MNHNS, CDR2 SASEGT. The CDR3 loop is CASSEYPLSGYTF. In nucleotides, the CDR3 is TGTGCCAGCAGTGAATACCCCCTGAGTGGCTACACCTTC.

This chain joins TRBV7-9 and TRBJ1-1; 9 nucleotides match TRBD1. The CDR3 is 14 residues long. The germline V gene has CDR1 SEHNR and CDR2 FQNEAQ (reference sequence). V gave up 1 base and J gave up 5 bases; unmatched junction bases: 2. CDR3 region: CASSLVGTGTEAFF. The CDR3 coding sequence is TGTGCCAGCAGCTTAGTCGGGACAGGGACTGAAGCTTTCTTT.

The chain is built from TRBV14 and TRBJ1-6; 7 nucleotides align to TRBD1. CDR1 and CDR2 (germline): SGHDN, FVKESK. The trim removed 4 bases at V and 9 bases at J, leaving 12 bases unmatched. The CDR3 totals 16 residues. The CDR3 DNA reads TGTGCCAGCAGCCGACTCCCCGGGACAGATGGTTCACCCCTCCACTTT. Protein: CASSRLPGTDGSPLHF.

CDR3 loop: CASSKGEGNRVQETQYF. CDR3 coding DNA: TGTGCCAGTAGTAAGGGGGAGGGGAACAGGGTTCAAGAGACCCAGTACTTC. V and J are TRBV19 and TRBJ2-5, with D perhaps TRBD2 (7 bases). Germline values: CDR1 LNHDA, CDR2 SQIVND (reference sequence). There are 17 residues in the CDR3. The germline V and J ends were trimmed by 4 bases and 2 bases, with 20 bases remaining between them.

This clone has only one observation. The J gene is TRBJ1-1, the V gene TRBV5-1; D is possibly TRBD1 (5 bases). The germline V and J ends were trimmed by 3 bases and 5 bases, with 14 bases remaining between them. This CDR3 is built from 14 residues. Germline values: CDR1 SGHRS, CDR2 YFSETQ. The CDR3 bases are TGCGCCAGCAGCTCTCGGACCGGGGGGACTGAAGCTTTCTTT. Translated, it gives CASSSRTGGTEAFF.

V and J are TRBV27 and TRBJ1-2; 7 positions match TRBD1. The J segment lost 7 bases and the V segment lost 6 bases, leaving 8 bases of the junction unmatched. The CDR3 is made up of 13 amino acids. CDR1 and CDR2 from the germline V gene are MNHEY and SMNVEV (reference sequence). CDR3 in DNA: TGTGCCAGCAGCCCAGGGGGACGTTTTGGCTACACCTTC. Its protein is CASSPGGRFGYTF.

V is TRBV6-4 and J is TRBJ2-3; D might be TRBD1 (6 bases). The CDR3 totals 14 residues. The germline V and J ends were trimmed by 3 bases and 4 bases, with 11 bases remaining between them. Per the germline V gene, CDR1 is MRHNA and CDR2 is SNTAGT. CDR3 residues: CASSEQGSPDTQYF. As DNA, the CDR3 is TGTGCCAGCAGTGAGCAGGGGAGCCCAGATACGCAGTATTTT.

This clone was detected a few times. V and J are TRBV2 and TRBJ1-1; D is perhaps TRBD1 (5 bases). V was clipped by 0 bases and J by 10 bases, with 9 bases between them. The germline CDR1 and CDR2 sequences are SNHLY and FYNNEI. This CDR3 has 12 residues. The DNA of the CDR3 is TGTGCCAGCAGTGAAGCAAGGAGGGGAGCTTTCTTT. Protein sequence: CASSEARRGAFF. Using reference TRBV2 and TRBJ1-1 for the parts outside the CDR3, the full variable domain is EPEVTQTPSHQVTQMGQEVILRCVPISNHLYFYWYRQILGQKVEFLVSFYNNEISEKSEIFDDQFSVERPDGSNFTLKIRSTKLEDSAMYFCASSEARRGAFFGQGTRLTVV.

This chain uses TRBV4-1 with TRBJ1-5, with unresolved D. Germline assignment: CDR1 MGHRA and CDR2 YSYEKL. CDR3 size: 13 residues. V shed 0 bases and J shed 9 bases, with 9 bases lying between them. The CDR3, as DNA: TGCGCCAGCAGCCAAGATGTATTATCGCCCCAGCATTTT. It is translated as CASSQDVLSPQHF.

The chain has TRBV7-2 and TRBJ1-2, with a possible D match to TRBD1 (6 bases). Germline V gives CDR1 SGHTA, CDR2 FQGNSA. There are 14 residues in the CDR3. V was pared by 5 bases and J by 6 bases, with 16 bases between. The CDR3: CASSPRQAHDGYTF. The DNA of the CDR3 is TGTGCCAGCAGCCCCCGACAGGCCCACGATGGCTACACCTTC.

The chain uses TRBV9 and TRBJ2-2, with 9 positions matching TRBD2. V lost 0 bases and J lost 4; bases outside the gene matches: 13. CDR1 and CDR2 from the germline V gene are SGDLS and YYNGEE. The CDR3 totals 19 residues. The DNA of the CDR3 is TGTGCCAGCAGCGTAGCTTCGGCGGGAGGGCCATCTCCCACCGGGGAGCTGTTTTTT. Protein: CASSVASAGGPSPTGELFF.

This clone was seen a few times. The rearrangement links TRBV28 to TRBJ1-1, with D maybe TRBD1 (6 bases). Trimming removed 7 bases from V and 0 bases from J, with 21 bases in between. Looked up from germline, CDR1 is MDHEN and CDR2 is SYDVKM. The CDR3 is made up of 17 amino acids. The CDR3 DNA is TGTGCCAGCACCTTCCCATCCTTGGACAGTATGAACACTGAAGCTTTCTTT. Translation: CASTFPSLDSMNTEAFF.

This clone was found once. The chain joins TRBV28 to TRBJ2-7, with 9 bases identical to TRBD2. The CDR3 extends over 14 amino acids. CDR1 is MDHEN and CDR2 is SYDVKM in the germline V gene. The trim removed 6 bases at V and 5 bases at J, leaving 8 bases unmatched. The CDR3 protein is CASRPLPSGNEQYF. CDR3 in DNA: TGTGCCAGCAGACCTCTTCCTAGCGGGAACGAGCAGTACTTC.

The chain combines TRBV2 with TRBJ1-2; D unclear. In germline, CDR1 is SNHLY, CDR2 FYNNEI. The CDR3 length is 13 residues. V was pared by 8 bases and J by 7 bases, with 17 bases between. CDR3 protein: CASLRVLGSGYTF. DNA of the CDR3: TGTGCCAGCCTGAGGGTCCTAGGGAGTGGCTACACCTTC. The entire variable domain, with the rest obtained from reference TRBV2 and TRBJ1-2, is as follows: EPEVTQTPSHQVTQMGQEVILRCVPISNHLYFYWYRQILGQKVEFLVSFYNNEISEKSEIFDDQFSVERPDGSNFTLKIRSTKLEDSAMYFCASLRVLGSGYTFGSGTRLTVV.

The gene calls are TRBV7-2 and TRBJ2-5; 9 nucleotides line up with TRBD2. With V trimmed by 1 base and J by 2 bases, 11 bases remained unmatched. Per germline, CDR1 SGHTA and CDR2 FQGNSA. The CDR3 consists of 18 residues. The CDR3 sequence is CASSLVSRGGGRQETQYF. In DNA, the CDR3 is TGTGCCAGCAGCTTAGTCTCCCGCGGGGGGGGTCGGCAAGAGACCCAGTACTTC.

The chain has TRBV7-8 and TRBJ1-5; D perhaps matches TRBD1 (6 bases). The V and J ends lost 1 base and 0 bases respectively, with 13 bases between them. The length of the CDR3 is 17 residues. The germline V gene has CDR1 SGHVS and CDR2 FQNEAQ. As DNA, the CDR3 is TGTGCCAGCAGCTTAGGGACAGATATCTATAGCAATCAGCCCCAGCATTTT. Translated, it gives CASSLGTDIYSNQPQHF. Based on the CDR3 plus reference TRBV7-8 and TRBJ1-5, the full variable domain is GAGVSQSPRYKVAKRGQDVALRCDPISGHVSLFWYQQALGQGPEFLTYFQNEAQLDKSGLPSDRFFAERPEGSVSTLKIQRTQQEDSAVYLCASSLGTDIYSNQPQHFGDGTRLSIL.

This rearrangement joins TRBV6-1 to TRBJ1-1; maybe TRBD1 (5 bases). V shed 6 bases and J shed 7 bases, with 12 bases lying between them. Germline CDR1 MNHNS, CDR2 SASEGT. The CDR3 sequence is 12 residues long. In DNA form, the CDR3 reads TGTGCCAGCAGCTCGGGGGTCTATGAAGCTTTCTTT. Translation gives CASSSGVYEAFF.

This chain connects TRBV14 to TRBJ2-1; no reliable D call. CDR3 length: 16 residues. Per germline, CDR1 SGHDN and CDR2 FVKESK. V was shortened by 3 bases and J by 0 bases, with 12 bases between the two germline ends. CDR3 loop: CASSHVGSPSYNEQFF. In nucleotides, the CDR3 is TGTGCCAGCAGCCACGTCGGGTCGCCCTCCTACAATGAGCAGTTCTTC.

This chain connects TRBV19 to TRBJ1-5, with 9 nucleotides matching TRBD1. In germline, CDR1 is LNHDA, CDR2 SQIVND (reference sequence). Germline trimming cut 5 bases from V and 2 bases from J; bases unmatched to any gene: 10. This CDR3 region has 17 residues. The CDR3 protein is CASSGGTGIFGNQPQHF. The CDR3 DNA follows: TGTGCCAGTAGTGGGGGGACAGGGATTTTTGGCAATCAGCCCCAGCATTTT.

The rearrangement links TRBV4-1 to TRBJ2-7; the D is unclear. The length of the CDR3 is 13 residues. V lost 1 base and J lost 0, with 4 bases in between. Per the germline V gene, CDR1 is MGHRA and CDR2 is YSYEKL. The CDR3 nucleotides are TGCGCCAGCAGCCAAGTCTTCTCCTACGAGCAGTACTTC. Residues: CASSQVFSYEQYF.

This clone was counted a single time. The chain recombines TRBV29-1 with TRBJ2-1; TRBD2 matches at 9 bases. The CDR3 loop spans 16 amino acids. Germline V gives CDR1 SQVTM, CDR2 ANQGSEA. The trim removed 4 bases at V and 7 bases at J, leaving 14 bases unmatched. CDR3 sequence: CSVARRSGSIGNEQFF. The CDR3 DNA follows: TGCAGCGTTGCCCGCCGTAGCGGGAGTATCGGGAATGAGCAGTTCTTC.

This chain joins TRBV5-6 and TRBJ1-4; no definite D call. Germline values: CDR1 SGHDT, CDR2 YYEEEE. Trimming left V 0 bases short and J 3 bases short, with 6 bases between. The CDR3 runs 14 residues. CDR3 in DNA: TGTGCCAGCAGCTTGGACGCGGCTAATGAAAAACTGTTTTTT. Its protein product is CASSLDAANEKLFF.

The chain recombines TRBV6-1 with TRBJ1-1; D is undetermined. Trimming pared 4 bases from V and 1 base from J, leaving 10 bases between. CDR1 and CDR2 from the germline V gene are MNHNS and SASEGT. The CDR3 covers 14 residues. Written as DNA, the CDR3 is TGTGCCAGCAGTGGGTCTCGGGGGAACACTGAAGCTTTCTTT. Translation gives CASSGSRGNTEAFF.

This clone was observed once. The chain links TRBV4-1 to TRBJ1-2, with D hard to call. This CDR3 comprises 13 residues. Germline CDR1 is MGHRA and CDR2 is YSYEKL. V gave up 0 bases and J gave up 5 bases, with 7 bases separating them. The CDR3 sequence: CASSQDSQYGYTF. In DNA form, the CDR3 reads TGCGCCAGCAGCCAAGATTCCCAGTATGGCTACACCTTC.